The 21 T cell receptor beta chains listed next were all sequenced from one sample in a study of blood T cells in healthy people across ages (dated by TCRdb to about 2015). Libraries were prepared through 5' RACE. These reads were obtained on an Illumina HiSeq 2500. A second PCR of roughly 7 to 12 cycles was run with a J-beta primer mix and a sample-barcoded 5' primer. The public reads were reanalyzed by TCRdb: fastp trimming at Q25, MiXCR alignment, in-frame beta chains only. Identical CDR3 protein sequences are pooled into one entry, listed with their most common genes and DNA. The sample table contains 1.4 million or so distinct CDR3 sequences; only one count was recorded for around 40% of them. The ten largest account for 4% of the sample. Sequenced input: blood. All receptors derive from a woman aged 18-35 years in good health.

This sequence joins TRBV24-1 and TRBJ2-2; 14 positions agree with TRBD2. After removal of 4 bases from V and 6 bases from J, the junction contained 3 bases not matched to a gene. The CDR3 loop spans 16 amino acids. From germline, CDR1 is KGHDR and CDR2 SFDVKD. Here the CDR3 DNA reads TGTGCCACCAGTGACCCGACTAGCGGGGGGGCCGGGGAGCTGTTTTTT. As protein: CATSDPTSGGAGELFF.

This clonotype appeared a few times. The rearrangement uses TRBV6-2 or TRBV6-3 and TRBJ2-3; 10 positions agree with TRBD2. The V segment lost 5 bases and the J segment 6 bases; nucleotides outside the gene matches: 11. Germline V lookup: CDR1 MNHEY, CDR2 SVGEGT. This CDR3 spans 16 amino acids. The CDR3 coding sequence is TGTGCCAGCAGTCACCAAACTAGCGGGATCATCGATACGCAGTATTTT. Translation gives CASSHQTSGIIDTQYF.

The CDR3 DNA sequence: TGTGCCACCGGAATCCTACACGGGGGAAATTCACCCCTCCACTTT. It specifies CATGILHGGNSPLHF. The rearrangement links TRBV15 to TRBJ1-6, with a tentative D call TRBD1 (5 bases). The CDR3 sequence is 15 residues long. Trimming took 8 bases from V and 7 from J, leaving 18 bases between them. In germline, CDR1 is LNHNV, CDR2 YYDKDF (reference sequence). Full variable domain (remainder filled in from reference TRBV15 and TRBJ1-6): DAMVIQNPRYQVTQFGKPVTLSCSQTLNHNVMYWYQQKSSQAPKLLFHYYDKDFNNEADTPDNFQSRRPNTSFCFLDIRSPGLGDTAMYLCATGILHGGNSPLHFGNGTRLTVT.

This clonotype has just a few counts. The V gene is TRBV5-6, the J gene TRBJ2-1; D is possibly TRBD1 or TRBD2 (5 bases each). The CDR3 contains 15 residues. From germline, CDR1 is SGHDT and CDR2 YYEEEE. Trimming stripped 0 bases from V and 2 bases from J, with 9 bases between. CDR3 nucleotide sequence: TGTGCCAGCAGCTTGGACCAGGGACCCTACAATGAGCAGTTCTTC. Translation: CASSLDQGPYNEQFF.

This clonotype showed up just a few times. The chain uses TRBV12-5 and TRBJ1-2; tentative D call: TRBD1 (5 bases). This CDR3 is built from 17 residues. Germline lookup yields CDR1 LGHNT and CDR2 FRNRAP. V was cut by 0 bases and J by 3 bases, with 17 bases left in between. The CDR3 nucleotides are TGTGCTAGTGGTTTGGTACCCATGGGGGGGTCCTACTATGGCTACACCTTC. Protein sequence: CASGLVPMGGSYYGYTF.

The chain recombines TRBV12-3 or TRBV12-4 with TRBJ2-6; possibly TRBD1 for D (6 bases). The ends were cut back, 8 bases at V and 0 bases at J, with 8 bases in the middle. This CDR3 spans 14 amino acids. The CDR3 nucleotides read TGTGCCAGCGGCAGGGGCTCTGGGGCCAACGTCCTGACTTTC. Encoded protein: CASGRGSGANVLTF.

Ten or more counts support this clonotype. The J gene is TRBJ2-7, the V gene TRBV27; 9 bases agree with TRBD1. Germline V CDR1 and CDR2: MNHEY, SMNVEV (reference sequence). The CDR3 spans 14 residues. With V trimmed by 4 bases and J by 5 bases, 6 bases remained unmatched. The CDR3 protein is CASSSGTGIHEQYF. In DNA, the CDR3 is TGTGCCAGCAGTTCCGGGACAGGGATCCACGAGCAGTACTTC.

The chain carries TRBV6-2 or TRBV6-3 and TRBJ2-3; D might be TRBD1 or TRBD2, each matching 5 bases. The ends were cut back, 0 bases at V and 3 bases at J, with 10 bases in the middle. Germline loops: CDR1 MNHEY, CDR2 SVGEGT. This CDR3 region has 15 residues. CDR3 amino acids: CASSYSGTETDTQYF. CDR3 sequence (DNA): TGTGCCAGCAGTTACTCTGGGACCGAAACAGATACGCAGTATTTT.

In its sample, this clonotype was seen a few times. This sequence joins TRBV7-6 and TRBJ1-5; 7 positions agree with TRBD1. Germline trimming cut 6 bases from V and 5 bases from J; bases unmatched to any gene: 7. Germline assignment: CDR1 SGHVS and CDR2 FNYEAQ. This CDR3 is 14 amino acids long. The CDR3 sequence is CASSSRQGYQPQHF. The CDR3 region has the DNA TGTGCCAGCAGTTCTCGACAGGGCTATCAGCCCCAGCATTTT.

This clonotype was recorded a few times. The CDR3, as DNA: TGTGCCAGCAGGGCCCTCGCGGGGAGCACAGATACGCAGTATTTT. It codes for CASRALAGSTDTQYF. This rearrangement joins TRBV9 to TRBJ2-3, with D possibly matching TRBD2 (6 bases). The V gene's germline CDR1 is SGDLS and CDR2 YYNGEE. CDR3 length: 15 residues. The ends were cut back, 5 bases at V and 0 bases at J, with 13 bases in the middle.

This clonotype was counted between two and nine times. CDR3 protein: CAISISDPGQGYGYTF. DNA for the CDR3: TGTGCCATCAGTATCTCTGATCCGGGACAGGGCTATGGCTACACCTTC. The chain couples TRBV10-3 to TRBJ1-2; 9 nucleotides line up with TRBD1. Trimming took 5 bases from V and 4 from J; bases not matched to a gene: 11. From germline, CDR1 is ENHRY and CDR2 SYGVKD. The CDR3 spans 16 residues.

This clonotype was counted only a few times. This sequence joins TRBV7-2 and TRBJ2-4; the D gene is possibly TRBD2 (5 bases). V lost 0 bases and J 3 bases, leaving 9 bases between the germline ends. CDR1 SGHTA and CDR2 FQGNSA come from the germline V gene. This CDR3 spans 15 amino acids. The CDR3 sequence: CASSLARGNKNIQYF. The CDR3 DNA sequence: TGTGCCAGCAGCTTAGCCCGGGGAAACAAAAACATTCAGTACTTC.

The V gene is TRBV5-1, the J gene TRBJ2-2; D possibly uses TRBD1 or TRBD2 (5 bases each). Germline V CDR1 and CDR2: SGHRS, YFSETQ. V was shortened by 2 bases and J by 4 bases, with 15 bases between the two germline ends. The CDR3 has 16 amino acids. The CDR3 bases are TGCGCCAGCAGCTTCGGGCAGGGAGCGTTCACCGGGGAGCTGTTTTTT. Encoded protein: CASSFGQGAFTGELFF.

Concerning this clonotype itself: The junction departs from the called germline gene at one end, perhaps through a read error. V usage is TRBV2 and J usage is TRBJ1-2; possible D gene TRBD1, 6 bases. The germline CDR1 and CDR2 sequences are SNHLY and FYNNEI. The CDR3 runs 14 residues. CDR3 in DNA: TGTGCCAACAGTGAATTGAGGGGGGTGTATGGCTACACCTTC. This codes for CANSELRGVYGYTF.

There are a few counts of this clonotype. The CDR3 DNA follows: TGTGCCACCAGTGATCACCCTTTGGGTGAGCAGTTCTTC. Its translation is CATSDHPLGEQFF. The chain links TRBV24-1 to TRBJ2-1, with no clear D. The CDR3 contains 13 residues. The V and J ends lost 3 bases and 9 bases respectively, with 11 bases between them. Germline V gene data show CDR1 as KGHDR and CDR2 as SFDVKD.

This clonotype was detected a few times. The chain combines TRBV12-3 or TRBV12-4 with TRBJ1-4; TRBD1 matches at 8 bases. J gave up 8 bases and V 6 bases, and 20 bases lay outside the gene matches. There are 18 residues in the CDR3. CDR3 protein: CASSPPWTGSLLEEKLFF. The CDR3, as DNA: TGTGCCAGCAGCCCCCCATGGACAGGGTCCCTATTAGAGGAAAAACTGTTTTTT.

This clonotype was counted at least ten times. The genes are TRBV5-1 and TRBJ2-3; 9 bases align to TRBD1. Germline assignment: CDR1 SGHRS and CDR2 YFSETQ. V was pared by 3 bases and J by 2 bases, with 4 bases of the junction left unmatched. This CDR3 contains 15 residues. The CDR3 DNA reads as TGCGCCAGCAGCTGGACAGGGGCCCCCACAGATACGCAGTATTTT. Translation gives CASSWTGAPTDTQYF.

The rearrangement joins TRBV12-3 or TRBV12-4 to TRBJ2-1; TRBD2 matches 11 bases. CDR3 length equals 15 residues. The J segment lost 7 bases and the V segment lost 3 bases, leaving 5 bases of the junction unmatched. This CDR3 reads CASSLDSGRGNEQFF. For the CDR3, the DNA is TGTGCCAGCAGTTTGGATAGCGGGAGGGGGAATGAGCAGTTCTTC.

This clonotype was detected a few times. This chain connects TRBV5-1 to TRBJ1-6, with no clear D. V lost 4 bases and J lost 1, with 12 bases in between. Germline V gene sequence: CDR1 SGHRS, CDR2 YFSETQ. This CDR3 has 16 residues. CDR3 protein: CASSQHDQSYNSPLHF. DNA of the CDR3: TGCGCCAGCAGCCAGCATGACCAGTCCTATAATTCACCCCTCCACTTT. Complete variable domain (other parts from reference TRBV5-1 and TRBJ1-6): KAGVTQTPRYLIKTRGQQVTLSCSPISGHRSVSWYQQTPGQGLQFLFEYFSETQRNKGNFPGRFSGRQFSNSRSEMNVSTLELGDSALYLCASSQHDQSYNSPLHFGNGTRLTVT.

The J gene is TRBJ2-5, the V gene TRBV29-1, with D possibly TRBD1 on 6 matching bases. The CDR3 covers 13 residues. The germline V gene encodes CDR1 SQVTM and CDR2 ANQGSEA. The V and J ends lost 0 bases and 11 bases respectively, with 16 bases between them. Written as DNA, the CDR3 is TGCAGCGTTGAAGATGGCAGGGGCAATGAGCAGTACTTC. It is translated as CSVEDGRGNEQYF.

V usage is TRBV27 and J usage is TRBJ1-4; D gene ambiguous. Trimming removed 0 bases from V and 7 bases from J, with 12 bases in between. The CDR3 is made up of 15 amino acids. CDR1 is MNHEY, CDR2 SMNVEV, per germline (reference sequence). CDR3 in amino acids: CASSLSPVGSEKLFF. The CDR3 DNA follows: TGTGCCAGCAGTTTATCCCCCGTGGGAAGTGAAAAACTGTTTTTT. Using reference TRBV27 and TRBJ1-4 for the parts outside the CDR3, the full variable domain is EAQVTQNPRYLITVTGKKLTVTCSQNMNHEYMSWYRQDPGLGLRQIYYSMNVEVTDKGDVPEGYKVSRKEKRNFPLILESPSPNQTSLYFCASSLSPVGSEKLFFGSGTQLSVL.